The text below deals with one TCR beta chain. The antigen is not known. This sample's treatment: randomized to nivolumab then ipilimumab (arm A) or the reverse (arm B). This specimen comes from a study of sequential checkpoint blockade in melanoma. Overall study: TCRbeta immunosequencing was performed on DNA from 85 to 100 pretreatment melanoma tumor samples. Study-wide findings and caveats: Response in arm A was associated with pretreatment TIL clonality.

Some clones are missing from TCRdb's copy, which holds only in-frame ones; the method was immunoSEQ multiplex PCR. Seen here are about 12,000 clones, roughly 25% observed once, and the top ten hold under 25%. The source material was tumor tissue (inferred from file names), sampled from a patient given nivolumab and ipilimumab in sequence. The clonotype was recovered from a human donor with melanoma.

This CDR3 reads CASSFQLVDTQYF. The CDR3 DNA sequence: TGTGCCAGTAGTTTCCAGTTAGTAGATACGCAGTATTTT. This chain uses TRBV19 with TRBJ2-3; no reliable D call. Between the trimmed V and J ends, which lost 5 bases and 5 bases, there was a span of 11 bases. This CDR3 is 13 amino acids long. The germline V gene encodes CDR1 LNHDA and CDR2 SQIVND (reference sequence).